The rows below give T cell receptor beta chains drawn from one sample of a study of CXCR3-negative and CXCR3-positive naive CD8 T cells. TCRdb reprocessed the 5' RACE reads; each CDR3 protein has one entry and no DNA is given. This repertoire comprises about 130,000 distinct CDR3 sequences; its ten largest clones make up roughly 0.3%. The sample consisted of naive CXCR3- CD8+ T cells from blood. The source is a human donor in good health. Some clones in this sample may be carry-over from other donors' samples. Each CDR3 is given with its conserved first and last residue.

v_call	j_call	cdr3_aa
TRBV4-1	TRBJ1-1	CASSQGTGRGPLRHEAFF
TRBV29-1	TRBJ1-2	CSVTGIYGYTF
TRBV28	TRBJ1-1	CASSLGGQNTEAFF
TRBV5-8	TRBJ1-5	CASSVDRLEPQHF
TRBV28	TRBJ2-5	CASSLLRPGGSSQETQYF
TRBV10-1	TRBJ2-7	CASSPGGNLPDEQYF
TRBV28	TRBJ2-3	CASSARDILTDTQYF
TRBV7-6	TRBJ2-2	CASSPLGTGTGELFF
TRBV4-1	TRBJ2-7	CASSQVEVYEQYF
TRBV7-7	TRBJ2-2	CASSAPSEASLPANTGELFF
TRBV6-5	TRBJ1-1	CASSYYRADGPNTEAFF
TRBV29-1	TRBJ1-2	CSVEDPENYGYTF
TRBV7-3	TRBJ2-5	CASSLLGGEETQYF
TRBV7-7	TRBJ2-3	CASSFRGGPTDTQYF
TRBV19	TRBJ2-7	CASSIVPGRATYEQYF
TRBV9	TRBJ1-6	CAISVADRGNSPLHF
TRBV28	TRBJ2-7	CASSSPRGGEGTYEQYF
TRBV5-1	TRBJ1-2	CASSPRGGQDYGYTF
TRBV11-2	TRBJ1-1	CASSLGTGGSDTEAFF
TRBV20-1	TRBJ1-1	CSAVQGTEAFF
TRBV18	TRBJ2-4	CASSPRASGSLAKNIQYF
TRBV4-2	TRBJ1-3	CASSQGTSSGNTIYF
TRBV28	TRBJ1-4	CASRSYSGQGSGKLFF
TRBV5-5	TRBJ2-2	CASSLEAAKRDTGELFF
TRBV15	TRBJ2-3	CATSGIPNTDTQYF
TRBV20-1	TRBJ2-7	CSARDSGGTYEQYF
TRBV18	TRBJ1-5	CASSPGTARNQPQHF
TRBV20-1	TRBJ2-1	CSARAFPLDRIDNEQFF
TRBV7-9	TRBJ1-4	CASSDINEKLFF
TRBV7-9	TRBJ2-7	CASSLVSLGSSYEQYF
TRBV28	TRBJ2-3	CASSVLGTTDTQYF
TRBV27	TRBJ2-5	CASSLGDGETQYF
TRBV29-1	TRBJ2-7	CSVEPLAGQAYEQYF
TRBV11-3	TRBJ1-2	CASSLFRQGLDGYTF
TRBV29-1	TRBJ2-7	CSVLKADSSYEQYF
TRBV12-3/TRBV12-4	TRBJ2-1	CASSDTPLAGGGDEQFF